This entry is about one T cell receptor beta chain. Sequencing was performed with immunoSEQ multiplex PCR; in TCRdb, only in-frame clones are kept and a portion is missing. The repertoire holds about 200,000 clones, about 88% seen once, with around 1.5% in the top ten. The sample is drawn from a study of blood T cell repertoires in COVID-19. About the research overall: The samples span acute and convalescent COVID-19 from the United States, Italy and Spain.

The receptor was isolated from a man between 18 and 35 years old with active or convalescent COVID-19. Sequencing was performed on peripheral blood.

The CDR3 is CASSTQGTDTQYF. The CDR3 nucleotides are TGTGCCAGTAGTACGCAGGGAACAGATACGCAGTATTTT. The chain has TRBV19 and TRBJ2-3; a possible D gene is TRBD1 (5 bases). Germline CDR1 is LNHDA and CDR2 is SQIVND (reference sequence). The CDR3 length is 13 residues. V lost 4 bases to trimming and J lost 3 bases, with 8 bases between them. Using reference TRBV19 and TRBJ2-3 for the parts outside the CDR3, the full variable domain is DGGITQSPKYLFRKEGQNVTLSCEQNLNHDAMYWYRQDPGQGLRLIYYSQIVNDFQKGDIAEGYSVSREKKESFPLTVTSAQKNPTAFYLCASSTQGTDTQYFGPGTRLTVL.